The clone carrying this T cell receptor beta chain occurred many times. What it binds is not known. V was trimmed by 0 bases and J by 4 bases, leaving 13 bases between them. Germline V CDR1 and CDR2: ENHRY, SYGVKD. The CDR3 has 16 amino acids. This sample is part of a study of identical twins. Template switching (which added a universal primer site) was used, and cDNA carried unique molecular identifiers. TCRdb fed the 5' RACE reads into MiXCR, producing one record per CDR3 protein. The sample records about 480,000 distinct CDR3 sequences, 13% to 15% being singletons. Study-level points and caveats: Researchers reported excess low generation probability among twin-shared out-of-frame alpha sequences. Cross-sectional statistical analysis was relied on for the conclusions, without the same donors being followed.

This sample also appeared in a second study, on yellow fever vaccine responses in identical twins. That report notes: The T cell response to vaccination in identical twins was reportedly partly convergent and partly personalized.

Sequencing was performed on CD4+ T cells sorted from blood. The chain carries TRBV10-3 and TRBJ2-1, with D perhaps given as TRBD1 or TRBD2 (5 bases each). The sequence derives from a woman in her late teens or twenties in good health. CDR3 loop: CAISESLTGPYNEQFF. The CDR3 nucleotides are TGTGCCATCAGTGAGTCACTAACGGGGCCGTACAATGAGCAGTTCTTC.